Sequencing of this TCR beta chain was carried out in a study of graft-versus-host responses after intestinal transplantation. Study-level information: Grafts were multivisceral, liver-intestinal, or isolated intestinal. Anti-thymocyte globulin served as induction for all recipients, who then took tacrolimus and steroids for three to four years.

About this clone itself: What it recognizes is unknown.

TCRdb keeps only in-frame clones here, not all; method: immunoSEQ multiplex PCR. Of around 90,000 clones in the sample, 94% were seen once. The CDR3 totals 15 residues. Deletions cut 0 bases from V and 4 bases from J, with 13 bases between. Germline V lookup: CDR1 SGHRS, CDR2 YFSETQ. Study-wide points: High graft-versus-host to host-versus-graft clonal ratios were seen in allografts of patients with graft-donor T cell macrochimerism. Early post-transplant HvG declines showed an association with peak circulating GvH clone levels.

The rearrangement joins TRBV5-1 to TRBJ2-5, with D possibly matching TRBD1 (6 bases). Specimen: unstimulated CD4+ T cells sorted from spleen or lymph node cells, collected before transplant. This TCR was recovered from a human donor who was the organ donor for an intestinal transplant. The CDR3 spells CASSLVPTGPETQYF. CDR3 sequence (DNA): TGCGCCAGCAGCTTGGTCCCCACAGGGCCAGAGACCCAGTACTTC.